This T cell receptor (beta chain) is from a study of long-term antiretroviral therapy in people with HIV. Looking at the study overall: Specimens dating back about a decade before the 2015 immediate-ART recommendation are the oldest included.

The V end lost 0 bases, the J end lost 3 bases, and 10 bases lay between the germline ends. This CDR3 is 15 amino acids long. Looked up from germline, CDR1 is SGHRS and CDR2 is YFSETQ. Researchers report immunoSEQ v3.0 was run at survey level. Sequencing was directed toward about 40,000-50,000 T-cell genomes in each sample. Here immunoSEQ multiplex PCR was the method, and the copy in TCRdb shows in-frame clones only, minus some. The table has fewer than 20,000 clones, more than 70% seen once. This receptor was obtained from a woman aged 40-49 years with HIV. This chain links TRBV5-1 with TRBJ1-5, with D possibly TRBD1 on 6 matching bases. The input for sequencing was unsorted PBMCs, taken at the start of antiretroviral therapy, before treatment. The CDR3 loop reads CASSLEGGFNQPQHF. The CDR3, as DNA: TGCGCCAGCAGCTTGGAGGGGGGGTTCAATCAGCCCCAGCATTTT.